The 4 T cell receptor beta chains below all came from one sample that was sequenced in a study of T-cell reconstitution after alpha-beta-depleted transplantation in children. Unique molecular identifiers were used in preparing the TCRbeta library. TCRdb itself ran the PCR reads through MiXCR, one entry per CDR3 protein. The table shows 300,000 to 400,000 distinct CDR3 sequences, with 10% to 15% occurring only once. Sequenced material: PBMCs, taken from the stem cell graft. These receptors all stem from a human donor who donated a stem cell graft to a child with Fanconi anemia.

The chain carries TRBV27 and TRBJ2-1, with TRBD2 as a possible D gene (5 bases). Germline V lookup: CDR1 MNHEY, CDR2 SMNVEV (reference sequence). V lost 10 bases, J lost 0 bases, and 16 bases lay in between. This CDR3 comprises 15 residues. The CDR3 reads CAMGLGVSSYNEQFF. In nucleotides, the CDR3 is TGTGCCATGGGCCTCGGGGTCTCCTCCTACAATGAGCAGTTCTTC.

This clonotype appeared many times. CDR3 loop: CASSQRLSYNSPLHF. The CDR3 bases are TGTGCCAGCAGCCAGCGGCTCTCCTATAATTCACCCCTCCACTTT. This chain links TRBV6-4 with TRBJ1-6; D unresolved. V lost 6 bases to trimming and J lost 0 bases, with 9 bases between them. The CDR3 contains 15 residues. Germline V lookup: CDR1 MRHNA, CDR2 SNTAGT.

This clonotype showed up just a few times. J is TRBJ1-2 and V is TRBV9, with 7 bases matching TRBD1. CDR1 and CDR2 (germline): SGDLS, YYNGEE. J was trimmed by 8 bases and V by 3 bases; bases with no gene match: 16. This CDR3 has 16 amino acids. CDR3 protein: CASSASGGIREEGYTF. CDR3 nucleotide sequence: TGTGCCAGCAGCGCCTCAGGGGGTATTCGAGAGGAGGGCTACACCTTC.

A few counts support this clonotype. The rearrangement links TRBV28 to TRBJ1-3; D gene unclear. This CDR3 comprises 17 residues. Germline assignment: CDR1 MDHEN and CDR2 SYDVKM. Trimming took off 5 bases at V and 1 base at J, with 18 bases between the two ends. The CDR3 bases are TGTGCCAGCAGTCCATCGACCGGTAGCTCGTCTGGAAACACCATATATTTT. Its translation: CASSPSTGSSSGNTIYF. Together with reference TRBV28 and TRBJ1-3, the CDR3 gives the full variable domain: DVKVTQSSRYLVKRTGEKVFLECVQDMDHENMFWYRQDPGLGLRLIYFSYDVKMKEKGDIPEGYSVSREKKERFSLILESASTNQTSMYLCASSPSTGSSSGNTIYFGEGSWLTVV.